This T cell receptor (beta chain) was captured by sequencing in a study of T cells after yellow fever vaccination. This clonotype was detected only a few times. The ends lost 5 bases at V and 7 bases at J; junction bases unmatched: 8. Germline V gives CDR1 SGHAT, CDR2 FQNNGV. This CDR3 has 13 residues. TCRdb reprocessed the 5' RACE reads with MiXCR, giving one entry per CDR3 protein. The table has 300,000 to 350,000 distinct CDR3 sequences, 3.5% to 5% seen once; the top ten hold less than 20%. The origin of this receptor is a young man who received the YFV17D yellow fever vaccine. The gene calls are TRBV11-2 and TRBJ2-7, with TRBD2 identical over 7 bases. The sequencing used PBMCs, collected 15 days after the yellow fever booster vaccination. The CDR3 nucleotides read TGTGCCAGCAGCCCTGAGCGGGGCGTTGAGCAGTACTTC. Its translation is CASSPERGVEQYF. The whole variable domain, remainder taken from reference TRBV11-2 and TRBJ2-7, is EAGVAQSPRYKIIEKRQSVAFWCNPISGHATLYWYQQILGQGPKLLIQFQNNGVVDDSQLPKDRFSAERLKGVDSTLKIQPAKLEDSAVYLCASSPERGVEQYFGPGTRLTVT.